The subject of this entry is one T cell receptor beta chain. Its specificity is unknown. Sequence at one end of the junction differs from germline and may be a read error. TCRbeta libraries were built with three rounds of nested PCR, modified from ARM-PCR. One entry per CDR3 protein results from TCRdb running MiXCR on the multiplex PCR reads. The data contain 110,000 or so distinct CDR3 sequences, roughly two thirds of them singletons. These data come from a study of tumor and adjacent non-tumor tissue in lung cancer. For the study at large: On average, productive TCRbeta reads reached roughly 4 million per sample. Whole-study findings and limits: Significantly higher TCR diversity was found in tumor than normal lung. Higher tumor TCR diversity was associated with shorter survival. Tumor repertoires had a smaller top 100 clone share than normal lung.

The CDR3 runs 15 residues. Germline V gene lookup returns CDR1 SGHNT and CDR2 YENEEA. No cell sorting was done before RNA was extracted from the tissue. The normal lung tissue was taken more than 3 cm from the tumor edge. Sequencing used distant non-tumor lung tissue. This receptor was taken from a man aged 60 to 69 with non-small cell lung cancer. The V call is TRBV11-3, the J call TRBJ2-5, with D possibly being TRBD1 or TRBD2 (5 bases each). CDR3 protein: CASSLRANGAETQCF. In nucleotides, the CDR3 is TGTGCCAGCAGCTTAAGGGCGAACGGGGCGGAGACCCAGTGCTTC.